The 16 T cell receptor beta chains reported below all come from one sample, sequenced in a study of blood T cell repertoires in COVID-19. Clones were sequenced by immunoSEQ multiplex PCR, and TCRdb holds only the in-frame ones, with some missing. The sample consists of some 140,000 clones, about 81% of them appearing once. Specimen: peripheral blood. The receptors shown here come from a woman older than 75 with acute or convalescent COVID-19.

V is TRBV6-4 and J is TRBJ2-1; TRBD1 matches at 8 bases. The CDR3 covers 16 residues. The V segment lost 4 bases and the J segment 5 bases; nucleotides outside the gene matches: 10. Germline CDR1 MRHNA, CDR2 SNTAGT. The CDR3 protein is CASSVQDRGPNNEQFF. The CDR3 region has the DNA TGTGCCAGCAGTGTCCAAGACAGGGGCCCGAACAATGAGCAGTTCTTC.

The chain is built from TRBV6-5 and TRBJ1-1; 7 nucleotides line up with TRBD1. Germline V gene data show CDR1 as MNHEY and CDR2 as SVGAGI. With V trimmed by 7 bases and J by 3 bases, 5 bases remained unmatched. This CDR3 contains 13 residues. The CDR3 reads CASNRRGDTEAFF. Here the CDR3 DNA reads TGTGCCAGCAATCGCAGGGGGGACACTGAAGCTTTCTTT.

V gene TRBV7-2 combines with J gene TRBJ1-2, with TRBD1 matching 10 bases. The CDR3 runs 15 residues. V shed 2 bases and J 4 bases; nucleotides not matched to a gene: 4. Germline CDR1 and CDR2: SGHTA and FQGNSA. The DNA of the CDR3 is TGTGCCAGCAGCTTACTGGGACAGGGGTTCTATGGCTACACCTTC. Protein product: CASSLLGQGFYGYTF.

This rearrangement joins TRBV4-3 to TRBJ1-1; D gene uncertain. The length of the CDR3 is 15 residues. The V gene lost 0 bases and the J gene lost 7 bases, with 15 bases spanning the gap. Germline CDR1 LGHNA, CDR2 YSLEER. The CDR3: CASSQERRVHDEAFF. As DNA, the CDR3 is TGCGCCAGCAGCCAAGAAAGGAGGGTACATGATGAAGCTTTCTTT.

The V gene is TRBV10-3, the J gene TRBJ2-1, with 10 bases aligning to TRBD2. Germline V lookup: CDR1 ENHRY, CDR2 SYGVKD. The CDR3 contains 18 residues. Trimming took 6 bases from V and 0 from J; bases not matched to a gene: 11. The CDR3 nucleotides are TGTGCCATCAGCCCCGGGACTAGCGCCGACAGCTCCTACAATGAGCAGTTCTTC. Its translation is CAISPGTSADSSYNEQFF.

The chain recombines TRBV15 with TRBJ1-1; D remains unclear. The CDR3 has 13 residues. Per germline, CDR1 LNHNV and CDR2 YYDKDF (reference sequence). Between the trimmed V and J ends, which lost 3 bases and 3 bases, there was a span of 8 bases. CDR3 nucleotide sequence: TGTGCCACCAGCAGGAACAGACACACTGAAGCTTTCTTT. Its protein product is CATSRNRHTEAFF.

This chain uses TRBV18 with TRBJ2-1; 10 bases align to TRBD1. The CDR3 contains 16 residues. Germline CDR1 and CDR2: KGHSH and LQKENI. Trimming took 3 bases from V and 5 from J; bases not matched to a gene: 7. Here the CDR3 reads CASSPVGTGVHNEQFF. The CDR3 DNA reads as TGTGCCAGCTCACCTGTCGGGACAGGGGTACACAATGAGCAGTTCTTC.

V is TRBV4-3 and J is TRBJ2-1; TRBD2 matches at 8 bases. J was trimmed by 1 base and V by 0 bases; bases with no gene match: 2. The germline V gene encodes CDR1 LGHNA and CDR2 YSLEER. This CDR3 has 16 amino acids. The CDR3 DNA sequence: TGCGCCAGCAGCCAAGATGCGGGGGGTTCCTACAATGAGCAGTTCTTC. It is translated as CASSQDAGGSYNEQFF.

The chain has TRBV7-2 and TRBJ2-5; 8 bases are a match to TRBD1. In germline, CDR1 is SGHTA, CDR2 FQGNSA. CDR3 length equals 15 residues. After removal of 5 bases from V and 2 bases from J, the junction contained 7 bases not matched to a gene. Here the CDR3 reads CASSKDRGRQETQYF. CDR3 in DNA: TGTGCCAGCAGCAAAGACAGGGGTCGACAAGAGACCCAGTACTTC.

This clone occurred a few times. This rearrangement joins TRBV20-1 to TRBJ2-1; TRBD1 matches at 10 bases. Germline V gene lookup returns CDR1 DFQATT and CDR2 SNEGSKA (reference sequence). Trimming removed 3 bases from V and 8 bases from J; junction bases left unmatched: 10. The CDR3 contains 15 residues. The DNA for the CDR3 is TGCAGTGCTAGTTTTCCCGGACAGGGGGGCGATGAGCAGTTCTTC. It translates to CSASFPGQGGDEQFF.

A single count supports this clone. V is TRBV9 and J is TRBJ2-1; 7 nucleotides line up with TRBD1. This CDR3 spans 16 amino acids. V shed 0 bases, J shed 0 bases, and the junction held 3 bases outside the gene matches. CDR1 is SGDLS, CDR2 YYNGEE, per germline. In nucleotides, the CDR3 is TGTGCCAGCAGCGTAGGCCCAGGGGGCTCCTACAATGAGCAGTTCTTC. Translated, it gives CASSVGPGGSYNEQFF.

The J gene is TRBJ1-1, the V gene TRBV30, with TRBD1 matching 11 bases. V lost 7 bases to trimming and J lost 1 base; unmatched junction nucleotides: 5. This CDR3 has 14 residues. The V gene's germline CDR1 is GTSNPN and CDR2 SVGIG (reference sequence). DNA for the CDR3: TGTGCCTTGGGGACAGGGGGTAGGAACACTGAAGCTTTCTTT. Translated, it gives CALGTGGRNTEAFF.

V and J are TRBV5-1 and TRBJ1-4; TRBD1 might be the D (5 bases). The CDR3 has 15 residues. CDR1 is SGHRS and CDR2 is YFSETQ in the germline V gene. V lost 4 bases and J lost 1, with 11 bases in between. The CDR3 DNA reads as TGCGCCAGCAGCCCGGGGAGGGGAACTAATGAAAAACTGTTTTTT. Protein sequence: CASSPGRGTNEKLFF.

CDR3: CASSLGGQIFTDTQYF. DNA of the CDR3: TGCGCCAGCAGCTTGGGGGGACAAATTTTCACAGATACGCAGTATTTT. This rearrangement joins TRBV5-1 to TRBJ2-3; D is perhaps TRBD1 (6 bases). Germline CDR1 is SGHRS and CDR2 is YFSETQ. Trimming shortened V by 0 bases and J by 2 bases, and 13 bases separated the two germline ends. The CDR3 has 16 amino acids.

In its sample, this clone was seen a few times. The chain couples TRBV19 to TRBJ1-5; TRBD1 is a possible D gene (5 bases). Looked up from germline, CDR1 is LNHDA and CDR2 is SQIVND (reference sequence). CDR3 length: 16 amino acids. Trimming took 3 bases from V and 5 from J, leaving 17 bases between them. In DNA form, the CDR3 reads TGTGCCAGTAGTATGGGGCAGCCTCGGCCCTATCAGCCCCAGCATTTT. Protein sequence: CASSMGQPRPYQPQHF.

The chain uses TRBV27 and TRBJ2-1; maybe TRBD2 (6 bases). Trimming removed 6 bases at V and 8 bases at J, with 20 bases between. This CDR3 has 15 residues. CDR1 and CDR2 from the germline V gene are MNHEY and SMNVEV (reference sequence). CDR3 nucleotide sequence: TGTGCCAGCAGCCTTCTTTGGGGACTTGGGGATGAGCAGTTCTTC. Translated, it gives CASSLLWGLGDEQFF.